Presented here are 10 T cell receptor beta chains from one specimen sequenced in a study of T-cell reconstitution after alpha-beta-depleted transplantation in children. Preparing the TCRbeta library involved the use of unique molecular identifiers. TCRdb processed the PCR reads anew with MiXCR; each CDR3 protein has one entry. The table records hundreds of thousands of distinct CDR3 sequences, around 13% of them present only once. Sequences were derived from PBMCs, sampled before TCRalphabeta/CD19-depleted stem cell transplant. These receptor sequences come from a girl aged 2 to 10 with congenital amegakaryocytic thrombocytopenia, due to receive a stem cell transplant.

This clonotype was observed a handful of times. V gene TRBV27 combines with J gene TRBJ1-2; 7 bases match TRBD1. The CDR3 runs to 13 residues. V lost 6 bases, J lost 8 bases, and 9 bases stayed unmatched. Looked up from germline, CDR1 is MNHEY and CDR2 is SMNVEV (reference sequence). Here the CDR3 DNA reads TGTGCCAGCAGCCCCGACAGGGCCGTGGGCTACACCTTC. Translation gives CASSPDRAVGYTF.

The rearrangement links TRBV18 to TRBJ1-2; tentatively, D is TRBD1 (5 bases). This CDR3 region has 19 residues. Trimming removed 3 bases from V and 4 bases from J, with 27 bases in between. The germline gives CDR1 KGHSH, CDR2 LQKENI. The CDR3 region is CASSPDNSHPREDCYGYTF. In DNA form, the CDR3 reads TGTGCCAGCTCACCGGACAATTCGCATCCCAGGGAAGATTGCTATGGCTACACCTTC.

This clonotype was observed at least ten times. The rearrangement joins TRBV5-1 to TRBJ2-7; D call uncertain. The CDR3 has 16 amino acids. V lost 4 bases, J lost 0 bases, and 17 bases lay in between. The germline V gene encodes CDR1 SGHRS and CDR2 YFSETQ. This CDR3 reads CASSPLPRPRSYEQYF. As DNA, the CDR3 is TGCGCCAGCAGCCCCTTGCCCCGACCGCGCTCCTACGAGCAGTACTTC. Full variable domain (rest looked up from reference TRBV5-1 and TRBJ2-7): KAGVTQTPRYLIKTRGQQVTLSCSPISGHRSVSWYQQTPGQGLQFLFEYFSETQRNKGNFPGRFSGRQFSNSRSEMNVSTLELGDSALYLCASSPLPRPRSYEQYFGPGTRLTVT.

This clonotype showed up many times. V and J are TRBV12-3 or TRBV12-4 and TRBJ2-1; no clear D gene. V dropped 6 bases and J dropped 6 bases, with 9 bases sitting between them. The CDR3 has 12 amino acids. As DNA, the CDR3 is TGTGCCAGCAGCGCGGTGATCAATGAGCAGTTCTTC. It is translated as CASSAVINEQFF.

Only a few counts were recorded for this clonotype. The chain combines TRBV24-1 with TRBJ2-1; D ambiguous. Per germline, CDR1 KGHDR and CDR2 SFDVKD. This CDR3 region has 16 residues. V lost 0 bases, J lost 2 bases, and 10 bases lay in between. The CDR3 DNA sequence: TGTGCCACCAGTGATTTGAGAGGAATCGCCTACAATGAGCAGTTCTTC. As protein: CATSDLRGIAYNEQFF.

The CDR3: CASSRLAGVMAEQFF. The CDR3 DNA sequence: TGTGCCAGCAGTCGACTAGCGGGAGTCATGGCTGAGCAGTTCTTC. The rearrangement joins TRBV2 to TRBJ2-1, with 12 bases that match TRBD2. Germline V gene sequence: CDR1 SNHLY, CDR2 FYNNEI. The CDR3 spans 15 residues. J was trimmed by 9 bases and V by 5 bases; bases with no gene match: 8.

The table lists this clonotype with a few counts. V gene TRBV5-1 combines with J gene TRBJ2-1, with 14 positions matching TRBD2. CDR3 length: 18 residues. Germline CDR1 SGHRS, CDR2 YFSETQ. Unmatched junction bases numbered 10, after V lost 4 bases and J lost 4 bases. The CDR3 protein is CASSLSGTSGSPYNEQFF. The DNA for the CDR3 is TGCGCCAGCAGCCTCTCGGGGACTAGCGGGAGCCCTTACAATGAGCAGTTCTTC.

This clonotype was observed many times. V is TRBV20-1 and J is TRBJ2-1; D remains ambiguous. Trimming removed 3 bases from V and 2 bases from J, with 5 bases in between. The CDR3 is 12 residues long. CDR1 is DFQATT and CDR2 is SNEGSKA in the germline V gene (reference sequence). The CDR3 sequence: CSASGTYNEQFF. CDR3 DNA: TGCAGTGCTAGTGGGACCTACAATGAGCAGTTCTTC.

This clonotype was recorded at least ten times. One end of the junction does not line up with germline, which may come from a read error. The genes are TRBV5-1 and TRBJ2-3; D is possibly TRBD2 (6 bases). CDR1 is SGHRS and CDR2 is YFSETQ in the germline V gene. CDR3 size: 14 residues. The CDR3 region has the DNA TGTGCCAGCAGCCTCGGGAGAATCACAGATACGCAGTATTTT. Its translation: CASSLGRITDTQYF.

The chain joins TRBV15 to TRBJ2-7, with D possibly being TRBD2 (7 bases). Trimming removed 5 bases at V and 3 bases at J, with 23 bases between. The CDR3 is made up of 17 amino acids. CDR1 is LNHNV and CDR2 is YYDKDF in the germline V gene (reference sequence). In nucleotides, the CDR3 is TGTGCCACCAGCGGAGCTCGGGGGGCGTCCTCTTACTACGAGCAGTACTTC. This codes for CATSGARGASSYYEQYF.